The clone carrying this TCR beta chain was seen at least ten times. Its antigen is undetermined. Trimming removed 5 bases from V and 5 bases from J, with 18 bases in between. The CDR3 has 15 residues. Germline V CDR1 and CDR2: SGHTA, FQGNSA. This entry belongs to a study of identical twins. Whole-study findings and limits: Part of the zero-insertion signal could reflect confounding by invariant MAIT and iNKT cells.

TCRdb re-derived calls from the 5' RACE reads in MiXCR, one entry per CDR3 protein. The sample consists of 200,000 to 300,000 distinct CDR3 sequences, under 12% of them appearing once. What was sequenced was memory T cells sorted from blood. This receptor was obtained from a man in his fifties or sixties in good health. The rearrangement links TRBV7-2 to TRBJ2-5; weak D call: TRBD2 (7 bases). CDR3 sequence: CASSNRRGGMETQYF. CDR3 DNA sequence: TGTGCCAGCAGCAACCGCAGGGGAGGGATGGAGACCCAGTACTTC. The full variable domain, rest sourced from reference TRBV7-2 and TRBJ2-5, is GAGVSQSPSNKVTEKGKDVELRCDPISGHTALYWYRQSLGQGLEFLIYFQGNSAPDKSGLPSDRFSAERTGGSVSTLTIQRTQQEDSAVYLCASSNRRGGMETQYFGPGTRLLVL.